This is a list of T cell receptor beta chains from one sample in a study of CD8 T cells in ankylosing spondylitis. In TCRdb, the 5' RACE reads were re-called with MiXCR into one record per CDR3 protein. The table lists tens of thousands of distinct CDR3 sequences, around 10% of them singletons, with around 1.5% in the top ten. What was sequenced was blood, either unsorted or a sorted T cell fraction (not recorded which). All receptors come from a male donor with ankylosing spondylitis or in good health (not recorded which). The CDR3 runs from the conserved cysteine through the conserved F or W. The D gene is left open where the match is weak. Clone size is stated in some rows and not others, as once, few, many or a class when expanded.

d_call: .; v_call: TRBV5-1; clone_size: many; j_call: TRBJ2-5; cdr3_length: 13; cdr3_aa: CASSIGGLETQYF; cdr3_nt: TGCGCCAGCAGCATCGGCGGGTTAGAGACCCAGTACTTC
d_call: TRBD1; v_call: TRBV20-1; clone_size: many; j_call: TRBJ1-2; cdr3_length: 12; cdr3_aa: CSAETGMSGYTF; cdr3_nt: TGCAGTGCGGAGACAGGGATGAGCGGCTACACCTTC
d_call: .; v_call: TRBV5-1; clone_size: .; j_call: TRBJ2-6; cdr3_length: 15; cdr3_aa: CASSLDLSGANVLTF; cdr3_nt: TGCGCCAGCAGCTTGGACCTATCTGGGGCCAACGTCCTGACTTTC
d_call: .; v_call: TRBV5-5; clone_size: many; j_call: TRBJ1-3; cdr3_length: 17; cdr3_aa: CASSLEGTPSSGNTIYF; cdr3_nt: TGTGCCAGCAGCTTGGAAGGTACCCCCTCCTCTGGAAACACCATATATTTT
d_call: TRBD2; v_call: TRBV7-8; clone_size: many; j_call: TRBJ2-5; cdr3_length: 14; cdr3_aa: CASSLPASGATQYF; cdr3_nt: TGTGCCAGCAGCCTCCCGGCTAGCGGGGCGACCCAGTACTTC
d_call: TRBD1; v_call: TRBV29-1; clone_size: many; j_call: TRBJ2-7; cdr3_length: 16; cdr3_aa: CSVEARDRGFPYEQYF; cdr3_nt: TGCAGCGTTGAAGCAAGGGACAGGGGGTTTCCCTACGAGCAGTACTTC
d_call: .; v_call: TRBV28; clone_size: many; j_call: TRBJ1-5; cdr3_length: 18; cdr3_aa: CASSRRSGGVYSNQPQHF; cdr3_nt: TGTGCCAGCAGCCGCCGTAGTGGAGGTGTCTATAGCAATCAGCCCCAGCATTTT
d_call: .; v_call: TRBV24-1; clone_size: .; j_call: TRBJ2-1; cdr3_length: 16; cdr3_aa: CATSDLHAGSYNEQFF; cdr3_nt: TGTGCCACCAGTGATTTGCACGCGGGGTCCTACAATGAGCAGTTCTTC
d_call: .; v_call: TRBV18; clone_size: many; j_call: TRBJ2-5; cdr3_length: 12; cdr3_aa: CASYRGKKTQYF; cdr3_nt: TGTGCCAGCTACCGAGGGAAAAAGACCCAGTACTTC
d_call: .; v_call: TRBV12-3/TRBV12-4; clone_size: many; j_call: TRBJ1-5; cdr3_length: 14; cdr3_aa: CASSITSSNQPQHF; cdr3_nt: TGTGCCAGCAGTATCACTTCAAGCAATCAGCCCCAGCATTTT
d_call: .; v_call: TRBV2; clone_size: many; j_call: TRBJ1-1; cdr3_length: 14; cdr3_aa: CASNRARPTTEAFF; cdr3_nt: TGTGCCAGCAATCGCGCCAGACCGACCACTGAAGCTTTCTTT
d_call: .; v_call: TRBV5-1; clone_size: many; j_call: TRBJ1-4; cdr3_length: 14; cdr3_aa: CASSSEGTNEKLFF; cdr3_nt: TGCGCCAGCAGTTCTGAGGGGACTAATGAAAAACTGTTTTTT
d_call: .; v_call: TRBV6-6; clone_size: .; j_call: TRBJ2-5; cdr3_length: 15; cdr3_aa: CASSHTLRQQETQYF; cdr3_nt: TGTGCCAGCAGTCACACTTTGCGACAGCAAGAGACCCAGTACTTC